The rows below give T cell receptor beta chains drawn from one sample of a study of Graves' ophthalmopathy and Graves' hyperthyroidism. Using its own MiXCR run on the multiplex PCR reads, TCRdb lists one record per CDR3 protein. The sample consists of roughly 220,000 distinct CDR3 sequences, about 46% of them appearing once. Material: peripheral blood. Receptors were obtained from an adult man with Graves' ophthalmopathy. The CDR3 runs from the conserved cysteine through the conserved F or W. The D gene is left open where the match is weak. Only part of the rows carry a size: once, few, many, or a class if the clone is expanded.

J gene: TRBJ1-5; V gene: TRBV7-8; D gene: TRBD1; clone size: few; CDR3 DNA: TGTGCCAGCAGCTTAGCGGGACAGGCAATTAGCAATCAGCCCCAGCATTTT; CDR3 protein: CASSLAGQAISNQPQHF
J gene: TRBJ1-2; V gene: TRBV24-1; D gene: .; clone size: many; CDR3 DNA: TGTGCCACCAGTGATTCGGGACGCTATGGCTACACCTTC; CDR3 protein: CATSDSGRYGYTF
J gene: TRBJ1-1; V gene: TRBV7-6; D gene: TRBD1; clone size: once; CDR3 DNA: TGTGCCAGCAGCGTCCGGGACAGGGGGACCACTGAAGCTTTCTTT; CDR3 protein: CASSVRDRGTTEAFF
J gene: TRBJ2-5; V gene: TRBV10-3; D gene: .; clone size: few; CDR3 DNA: TGTGCCATCAGTGAGGGGGTTGAGGAACTGTACCAAGAGACCCAGTACTTC; CDR3 protein: CAISEGVEELYQETQYF
J gene: TRBJ2-1; V gene: TRBV11-1; D gene: TRBD2; clone size: .; CDR3 DNA: TGTGCCAGCAGCCGCTCCGGGACTAGTAACAATGAGCAGTTCTTC; CDR3 protein: CASSRSGTSNNEQFF
J gene: TRBJ1-2; V gene: TRBV2; D gene: TRBD1; clone size: .; CDR3 DNA: TGTGCCAGCAGCGACCGACAGGGTGGAAATGGCTACACCTTC; CDR3 protein: CASSDRQGGNGYTF
J gene: TRBJ2-5; V gene: TRBV24-1; D gene: .; clone size: .; CDR3 DNA: TGTGCCACCAGTGATATGGACGAGACCCAGTACTTC; CDR3 protein: CATSDMDETQYF
J gene: TRBJ1-5; V gene: TRBV2; D gene: .; clone size: .; CDR3 DNA: TGTGCCAGCAGTGACGAGGTTAGCAATCAGCCCCAGCATTTT; CDR3 protein: CASSDEVSNQPQHF
J gene: TRBJ2-5; V gene: TRBV7-2; D gene: TRBD2; clone size: once; CDR3 DNA: TGTGCCAGCAGCCTTGTCCCAAGCGGGAGTATGGAGACCCAGTACTTC; CDR3 protein: CASSLVPSGSMETQYF
J gene: TRBJ2-7; V gene: TRBV10-3; D gene: .; clone size: once; CDR3 DNA: TGTGCCAGCTCGATCGGCTTCGAGCAGTACTTC; CDR3 protein: CASSIGFEQYF
J gene: TRBJ1-3; V gene: TRBV19; D gene: .; clone size: .; CDR3 DNA: TGTGCCAGTAGTAAGGCGGGCTTTGGAAGCACCATATATTTT; CDR3 protein: CASSKAGFGSTIYF
J gene: TRBJ1-4; V gene: TRBV12-3/TRBV12-4; D gene: .; clone size: few; CDR3 DNA: TGTGCCAGCAGTCTGACCGGGATTAGGGGTGAAAAACTGTTTTTT; CDR3 protein: CASSLTGIRGEKLFF
J gene: TRBJ2-7; V gene: TRBV20-1; D gene: TRBD2; clone size: .; CDR3 DNA: TGCAGTGCTAGAGATCGCGCTAGCGGGGGAACCTACGAGCAGTACTTC; CDR3 protein: CSARDRASGGTYEQYF
J gene: TRBJ2-7; V gene: TRBV6-5; D gene: .; clone size: few; CDR3 DNA: TGTGCCACCGCAACCTACGGAGAGCAGTACTTC; CDR3 protein: CATATYGEQYF
J gene: TRBJ2-5; V gene: TRBV20-1; D gene: .; clone size: few; CDR3 DNA: TGCAGTGCTAGAGATCAGGGGATTGCGGACGAGACCCAGTACTTC; CDR3 protein: CSARDQGIADETQYF
J gene: TRBJ1-2; V gene: TRBV11-2; D gene: .; clone size: once; CDR3 DNA: TGTGCCAGCAGCTTAGTGGCTAGCGGGAGCACACACTATGGCTACACCTTC; CDR3 protein: CASSLVASGSTHYGYTF
J gene: TRBJ1-4; V gene: TRBV2; D gene: .; clone size: few; CDR3 DNA: TGTGCCAGCAGTCCTACAGGGTACGCTAATGAAAAACTGTTTTTT; CDR3 protein: CASSPTGYANEKLFF
J gene: TRBJ2-7; V gene: TRBV7-2; D gene: .; clone size: few; CDR3 DNA: TGTGCCAGCAGCTTAGAGGGGACGTCCAGGGGAGAGCAGTACTTC; CDR3 protein: CASSLEGTSRGEQYF
J gene: TRBJ2-2; V gene: TRBV24-1; D gene: .; clone size: .; CDR3 DNA: TGTGCCACCAGTGACCCCTCGACGGAGCTGTTTTTT; CDR3 protein: CATSDPSTELFF
J gene: TRBJ1-2; V gene: TRBV9; D gene: .; clone size: few; CDR3 DNA: TGTGCCAGCAGCGTAGCACAGGCACACTATGGCTACACCTTC; CDR3 protein: CASSVAQAHYGYTF
J gene: TRBJ1-1; V gene: TRBV7-9; D gene: .; clone size: .; CDR3 DNA: TGTGCCAGCTCCTGGGGGCGAGAAGCTTTCTTT; CDR3 protein: CASSWGREAFF
J gene: TRBJ1-5; V gene: TRBV20-1; D gene: .; clone size: few; CDR3 DNA: TGCAGTGCTAGAGAAGGGACAAATAGCAATCAGCCCCAGCATTTT; CDR3 protein: CSAREGTNSNQPQHF
J gene: TRBJ1-5; V gene: TRBV9; D gene: .; clone size: .; CDR3 DNA: TGTGCCAGCAGCTCCGGGACGAATATGCAGCCCCAGCATTTT; CDR3 protein: CASSSGTNMQPQHF
J gene: TRBJ1-2; V gene: TRBV7-6; D gene: .; clone size: few; CDR3 DNA: TGTGCCAGCAGCCCAGGAGTCGGAAACTATGGCTACACCTTC; CDR3 protein: CASSPGVGNYGYTF